The clone carrying this T cell receptor beta chain turned up a few times. Its antigen is unknown. This specimen comes from a study of CD8+ T cells in alopecia areata. Study-wide results and limits: The link between baseline CD8+ expansion and response remains uncertain with one nonresponder. The study found that many expanded lesional clones persisted in scalp and blood during tofacitinib.

Treatment indicated: oral pan-JAK inhibitor, 5-10 mg twice daily. Between the trimmed V and J ends, which lost 3 bases and 3 bases, there was a span of 13 bases. Germline CDR1 and CDR2: SGHDT and YYEEEE. The CDR3 is 15 residues long. Extracted RNA was reverse transcribed, and the resulting cDNA served as sequencing template. Data came from immunoSEQ multiplex PCR; TCRdb stores just in-frame clones and leaves some out. The data contain roughly 200,000 clones, around 50% of them singletons. J is TRBJ2-1 and V is TRBV5-6; D may correspond to TRBD1 or TRBD2 (7 bases each). This clonotype originated in a human donor with alopecia areata. This material consisted of CD8+ T cells sorted from blood, taken at week 24, from a patient treated with tofacitinib. The CDR3 region has the DNA TGTGCCAGCAGCTCAGACAGGGACTACTACAATGAGCAGTTCTTC. The encoded protein is CASSSDRDYYNEQFF.